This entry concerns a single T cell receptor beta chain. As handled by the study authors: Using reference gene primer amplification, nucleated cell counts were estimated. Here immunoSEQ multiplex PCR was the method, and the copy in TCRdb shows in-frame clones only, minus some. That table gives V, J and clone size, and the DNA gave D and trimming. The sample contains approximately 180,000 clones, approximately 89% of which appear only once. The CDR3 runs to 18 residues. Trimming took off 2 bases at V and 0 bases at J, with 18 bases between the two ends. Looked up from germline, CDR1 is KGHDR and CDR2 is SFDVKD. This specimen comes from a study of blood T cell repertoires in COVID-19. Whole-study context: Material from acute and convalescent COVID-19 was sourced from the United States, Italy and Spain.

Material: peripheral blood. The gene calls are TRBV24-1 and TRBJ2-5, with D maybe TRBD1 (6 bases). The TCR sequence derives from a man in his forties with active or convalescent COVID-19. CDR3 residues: CATSDSRKGQPYQETQYF. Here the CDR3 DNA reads TGTGCCACCAGTGATTCCCGAAAAGGACAGCCATACCAAGAGACCCAGTACTTC.